The 5 T cell receptor beta chains below come from one sample, sequenced in a study of T cells in localized non-small cell lung cancer. TCRdb's copy holds only in-frame clones and misses some; the assay was immunoSEQ multiplex PCR. The sample holds about 40,000 clones, around 86% seen once. Sequenced material: peripheral blood mononuclear cells, taken before any cancer treatment. All receptors derive from a male donor older than 55 with stage II lung adenocarcinoma.

This chain links TRBV2 with TRBJ2-4, with D tentatively TRBD1 (5 bases). The CDR3 loop spans 11 amino acids. Germline lookup yields CDR1 SNHLY and CDR2 FYNNEI. Trimming cost V 6 bases and J 9 bases, with 9 bases left between them. The CDR3 sequence: CASRDRGIQYF. The CDR3 DNA follows: TGTGCCAGCAGGGATAGGGGCATTCAGTACTTC.

This clone has a single count. The gene calls are TRBV5-4 and TRBJ2-4; 12 bases are shared with TRBD1. V trimming: 4 bases; J trimming: 1 base; junction bases outside the gene matches: 3. CDR1 is SGHNT and CDR2 is YYREEE in the germline V gene (reference sequence). CDR3 length: 16 amino acids. CDR3 nucleotides: TGTGCCAGCAGCCTGGGACAGGGGGCGGCCAAAAACATTCAGTACTTC. Protein: CASSLGQGAAKNIQYF.

DNA of the CDR3: TGTGCCAGTCACCCACCCCAGCGGAGCTCCTACAATGAGCAGTTCTTC. Protein: CASHPPQRSSYNEQFF. The rearrangement links TRBV19 to TRBJ2-1; maybe TRBD2 (5 bases). This CDR3 has 16 residues. The germline gives CDR1 LNHDA, CDR2 SQIVND (reference sequence). The V end lost 8 bases, the J end lost 0 bases, and 17 bases lay between the germline ends.

This clone was detected a few times. This sequence joins TRBV7-9 and TRBJ1-2, with D maybe TRBD1 (5 bases). Germline CDR1 SEHNR, CDR2 FQNEAQ (reference sequence). V lost 11 bases and J 4 bases, leaving 11 bases between the germline ends. CDR3 length equals 11 residues. The CDR3 bases are TGTGCCTCCGGGGGTTCCTATGGCTACACCTTC. Translating it yields CASGGSYGYTF.

CDR3 nucleotide sequence: TGTGCCAGCAGCTTAAGGGAGGGATTGGCGGGAGGGCGGGAGACCCAGTACTTC. It codes for CASSLREGLAGGRETQYF. This chain links TRBV7-8 with TRBJ2-5, with 9 bases identical to TRBD2. Germline CDR1 SGHVS, CDR2 FQNEAQ. This CDR3 spans 18 amino acids. Trimming removed 2 bases from V and 5 bases from J; junction bases left unmatched: 15.